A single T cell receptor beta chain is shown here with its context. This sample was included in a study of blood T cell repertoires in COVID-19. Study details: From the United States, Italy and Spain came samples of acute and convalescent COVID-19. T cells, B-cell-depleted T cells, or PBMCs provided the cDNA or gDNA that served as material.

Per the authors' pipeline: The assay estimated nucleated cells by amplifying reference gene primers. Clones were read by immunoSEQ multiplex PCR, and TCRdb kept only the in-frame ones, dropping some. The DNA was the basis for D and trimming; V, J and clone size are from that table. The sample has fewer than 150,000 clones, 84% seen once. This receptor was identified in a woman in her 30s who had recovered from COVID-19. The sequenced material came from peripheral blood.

CDR3 coding DNA: TGTGCCATCAGTGGGACCCCATTGGGACAGGGCTTGGGTCAGCCCCAGCATTTT. As protein: CAISGTPLGQGLGQPQHF. The gene calls are TRBV10-3 and TRBJ1-5, with 9 positions matching TRBD1. V dropped 4 bases and J dropped 6; count of bases not matched to a gene: 16. The germline CDR1 and CDR2 sequences are ENHRY and SYGVKD. This CDR3 comprises 18 residues.